This T cell receptor (beta chain) was identified in a study of cytomegalovirus exposure and HLA in healthy donors. Study-level information: It was reported in a later analysis that the 100 to 150 validation repertoires used the same platform as the approximately 650 first-cohort repertoires.

A roughly 120-subject validation cohort, separate from the 666-subject first cohort, supplied the donors. Method: immunoSEQ multiplex PCR; TCRdb's copy keeps in-frame clones and lacks some. The table lists 130,000 to 150,000 clones, 85% to 90% of them singletons. Study-level findings and limits: In vitro testing confirmed a few CMV-associated chains as specific for CMV antigens.

As regards this clone: Its antigen is unidentified.

CDR3 length equals 14 residues. V dropped 4 bases and J dropped 5; count of bases not matched to a gene: 6. Germline V gene data show CDR1 as WSHSY and CDR2 as SAAADI. The sequencing input was PBMCs. The receptor was isolated from a woman in her twenties or thirties in good health and CMV-seropositive. The chain has TRBV10-2 and TRBJ2-3, with 7 bases aligning to TRBD2. CDR3 coding DNA: TGCGCCAGCAGTGTTGCGGGGGTCGTAGATACGCAGTATTTT. Its protein is CASSVAGVVDTQYF.